This TCR beta chain was sequenced for a study of OX40 agonist ivuxolimab in advanced cancers. Overall study: The patients' treatment was ivuxolimab, an agonistic anti-OX40 (CD134) antibody. Males comprised about 78% of the group, whose mean age was about 62 years (range 23 to 79). The study's findings and limits: Partial responders dosed at 0.1-3.0 mg/kg displayed clonal expansion ranking among the lowest.

About this clone: Its antigen remains unidentified.

The CDR3 totals 16 residues. Germline trimming cut 4 bases from V and 3 bases from J; bases unmatched to any gene: 11. Looked up from germline, CDR1 is SGHTA and CDR2 is FQGNSA. Method: immunoSEQ multiplex PCR; TCRdb's copy keeps in-frame clones and lacks some. The table records 25,000 to 35,000 clones, around 84% of them present only once. Sequences were derived from CD4+ or CD8+ T cells sorted from blood, sampled in a trial of the OX40 agonist ivuxolimab. This receptor was identified in an adult with an advanced solid tumor such as melanoma, head and neck, liver or kidney cancer. The chain links TRBV7-2 to TRBJ1-2; 7 bases agree with TRBD1. CDR3: CASSSSAGTGDYGYTF. CDR3 DNA sequence: TGTGCCAGCAGCTCTAGCGCCGGAACAGGGGACTATGGCTACACCTTC.